These 11 T cell receptor beta chains came from one sample sequenced in a study of CD8 T cells in Susac syndrome. RNA totalling roughly 0.45 to 1 ug underwent reverse transcription with random hexamers. TCRdb redid the calling of the immunoSEQ multiplex PCR reads with MiXCR, one entry per CDR3 protein. The sample consists of 250,000 to 300,000 distinct CDR3 sequences, 85% of them appearing once. Sequencing used CD8+ T cells from PBMCs. These receptors were obtained from a human donor with multiple sclerosis.

This chain links TRBV20-1 with TRBJ2-3; 13 bases are shared with TRBD2. Germline-derived CDR1 and CDR2 are DFQATT and SNEGSKA (reference sequence). Trimming removed 0 bases from V and 4 bases from J; junction bases left unmatched: 7. The CDR3 has 17 residues. The CDR3 sequence is CSARDLGLAGVADTQYF. In DNA form, the CDR3 reads TGCAGTGCTAGAGATCTCGGACTAGCGGGAGTTGCAGATACGCAGTATTTT.

The chain carries TRBV4-2 and TRBJ2-1; D not resolved. Trimming took off 1 base at V and 6 bases at J, with 13 bases between the two ends. Germline V lookup: CDR1 LGHNA, CDR2 YNFKEQ. The CDR3 loop spans 15 amino acids. CDR3: CASSQGPAGGNEQFF. DNA for the CDR3: TGTGCCAGCAGCCAAGGGCCAGCAGGCGGCAATGAGCAGTTCTTC.

V gene TRBV19 combines with J gene TRBJ2-1; D call uncertain. Germline V gene sequence: CDR1 LNHDA, CDR2 SQIVND (reference sequence). The germline V and J ends were trimmed by 4 bases and 9 bases, with 13 bases remaining between them. This CDR3 spans 13 amino acids. The CDR3 bases are TGTGCCAGTAGTAGAGGCTTTCGGAGTGAGCAGTTCTTC. This translates into CASSRGFRSEQFF.

The V call is TRBV5-6, the J call TRBJ2-4; possibly TRBD1 for D (6 bases). In germline, CDR1 is SGHDT, CDR2 YYEEEE. Trimming removed 4 bases at V and 0 bases at J, with 14 bases between. This CDR3 is 16 amino acids long. The CDR3 DNA reads as TGTGCCAGCAGCCCCGGGACACCTCTAGCCAAAAACATTCAGTACTTC. Its translation: CASSPGTPLAKNIQYF.

The chain recombines TRBV19 with TRBJ1-5; 10 bases are a match to TRBD1. This CDR3 contains 15 residues. V was pared by 8 bases and J by 4 bases, with 8 bases of the junction left unmatched. CDR1 and CDR2 from the germline V gene are LNHDA and SQIVND (reference sequence). CDR3 in amino acids: CASRVQDRGNQPQHF. The DNA for the CDR3 is TGTGCCAGTCGAGTACAGGACAGGGGGAATCAGCCCCAGCATTTT.

The V gene is TRBV10-3, the J gene TRBJ2-1; 7 bases are a match to TRBD2. The ends lost 5 bases at V and 3 bases at J; junction bases unmatched: 1. In germline, CDR1 is ENHRY, CDR2 SYGVKD. The CDR3 runs 13 residues. The DNA of the CDR3 is TGTGCCATCAGTAGCGGGGTCTACAATGAGCAGTTCTTC. Encoded protein: CAISSGVYNEQFF.

This clonotype was seen a handful of times. V gene TRBV23-1 combines with J gene TRBJ2-7; 13 bases line up with TRBD2. TRBV23-1 has ORF status, its function being uncertain. The junction had 12 bases not matched to a gene; V was cut back by 4 bases and J by 0 bases. This CDR3 spans 19 amino acids. CDR3 sequence (DNA): TGCGCCAGCAGTCTGATACTAGCGGGAGGGCCAATGAGCTCCTACGAGCAGTACTTC. This gives the protein CASSLILAGGPMSSYEQYF.

The chain uses TRBV7-9 and TRBJ2-1; no reliable D call. Trimming removed 2 bases at V and 9 bases at J, with 11 bases between. The CDR3 length is 13 residues. CDR1 SEHNR and CDR2 FQNEAQ come from the germline V gene (reference sequence). In DNA form, the CDR3 reads TGTGCCAGCAGCTTAAGGTTAGCCAGTGAGCAGTTCTTC. It specifies CASSLRLASEQFF.

This chain links TRBV28 with TRBJ1-2; 7 nucleotides align to TRBD1. V was pared by 1 base and J by 4 bases, with 6 bases of the junction left unmatched. The germline V gene encodes CDR1 MDHEN and CDR2 SYDVKM. The CDR3 extends over 15 amino acids. This chain's CDR3 is CASSLSRQGGYGYTF. The CDR3 nucleotides are TGTGCCAGCAGTTTATCCCGACAGGGAGGCTATGGCTACACCTTC.

This chain links TRBV28 with TRBJ1-4; TRBD1 matches 9 bases. V shed 7 bases, J shed 7 bases, and the junction held 7 bases outside the gene matches. Per germline, CDR1 MDHEN and CDR2 SYDVKM. This CDR3 spans 14 amino acids. The CDR3, as DNA: TGTGCCAGCACTTTGGGACAGGGTCCTGAAAAACTGTTTTTT. Protein product: CASTLGQGPEKLFF. Full variable domain (rest looked up from reference TRBV28 and TRBJ1-4): DVKVTQSSRYLVKRTGEKVFLECVQDMDHENMFWYRQDPGLGLRLIYFSYDVKMKEKGDIPEGYSVSREKKERFSLILESASTNQTSMYLCASTLGQGPEKLFFGSGTQLSVL.

The chain combines TRBV20-1 with TRBJ2-1, with TRBD1 identical over 10 bases. This CDR3 has 16 amino acids. Germline V lookup: CDR1 DFQATT, CDR2 SNEGSKA (reference sequence). V lost 6 bases, J lost 4 bases, and 12 bases stayed unmatched. CDR3: CSASDRDRGVYNEQFF. As DNA, the CDR3 is TGCAGTGCATCAGACCGGGACAGGGGAGTTTACAATGAGCAGTTCTTC.